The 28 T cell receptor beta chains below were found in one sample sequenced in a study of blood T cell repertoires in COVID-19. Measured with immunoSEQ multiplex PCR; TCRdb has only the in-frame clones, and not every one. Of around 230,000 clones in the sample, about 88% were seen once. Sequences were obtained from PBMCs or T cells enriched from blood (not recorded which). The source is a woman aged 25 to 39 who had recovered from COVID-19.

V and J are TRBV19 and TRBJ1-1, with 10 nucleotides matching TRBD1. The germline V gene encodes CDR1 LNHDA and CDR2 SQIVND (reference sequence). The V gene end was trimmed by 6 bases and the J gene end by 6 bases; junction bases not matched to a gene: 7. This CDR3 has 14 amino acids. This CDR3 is CASRPDRGPAEAFF. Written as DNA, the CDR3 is TGTGCCAGTAGACCCGACAGGGGGCCGGCTGAAGCTTTCTTT. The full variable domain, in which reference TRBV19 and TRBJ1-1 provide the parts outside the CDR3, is DGGITQSPKYLFRKEGQNVTLSCEQNLNHDAMYWYRQDPGQGLRLIYYSQIVNDFQKGDIAEGYSVSREKKESFPLTVTSAQKNPTAFYLCASRPDRGPAEAFFGQGTRLTVV.

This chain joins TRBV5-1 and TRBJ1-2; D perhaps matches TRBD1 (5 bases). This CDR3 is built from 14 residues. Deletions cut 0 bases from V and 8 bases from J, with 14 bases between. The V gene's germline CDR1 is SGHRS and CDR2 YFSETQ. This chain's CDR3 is CASSLDPGLRGYTF. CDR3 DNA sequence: TGCGCCAGCAGCTTGGATCCAGGGCTCCGCGGCTACACCTTC.

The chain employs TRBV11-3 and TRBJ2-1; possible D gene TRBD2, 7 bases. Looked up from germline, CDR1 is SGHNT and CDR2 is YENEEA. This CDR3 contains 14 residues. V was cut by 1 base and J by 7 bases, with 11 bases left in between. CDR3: CASSLAGGRNEQFF. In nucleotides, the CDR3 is TGTGCCAGCAGCTTAGCGGGGGGCAGAAATGAGCAGTTCTTC.

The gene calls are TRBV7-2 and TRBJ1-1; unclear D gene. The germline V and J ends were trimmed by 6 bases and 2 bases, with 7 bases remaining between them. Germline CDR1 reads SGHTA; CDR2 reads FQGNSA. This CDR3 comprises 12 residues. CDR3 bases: TGTGCCAGCAGATTTATAAACACTGAAGCTTTCTTT. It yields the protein CASRFINTEAFF.

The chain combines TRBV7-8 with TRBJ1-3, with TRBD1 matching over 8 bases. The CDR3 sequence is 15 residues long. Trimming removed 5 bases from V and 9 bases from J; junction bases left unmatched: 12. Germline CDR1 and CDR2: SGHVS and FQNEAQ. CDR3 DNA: TGTGCCAGCAGCCCCCGGGGACAGGACCGAGGCACCATATATTTT. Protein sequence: CASSPRGQDRGTIYF.

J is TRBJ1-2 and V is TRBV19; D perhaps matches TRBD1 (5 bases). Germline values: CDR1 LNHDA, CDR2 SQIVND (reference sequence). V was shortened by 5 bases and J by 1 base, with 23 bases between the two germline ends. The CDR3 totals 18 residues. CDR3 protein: CASSSPGGEFRLNYGYTF. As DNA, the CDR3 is TGTGCCAGTAGTTCCCCCGGGGGGGAGTTCCGCCTTAACTATGGCTACACCTTC.

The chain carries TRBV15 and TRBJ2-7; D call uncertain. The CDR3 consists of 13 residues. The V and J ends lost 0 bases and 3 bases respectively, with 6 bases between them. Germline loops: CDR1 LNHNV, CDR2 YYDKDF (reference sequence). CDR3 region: CATSREGSYEQYF. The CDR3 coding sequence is TGTGCCACCAGCAGAGAGGGCAGCTACGAGCAGTACTTC.

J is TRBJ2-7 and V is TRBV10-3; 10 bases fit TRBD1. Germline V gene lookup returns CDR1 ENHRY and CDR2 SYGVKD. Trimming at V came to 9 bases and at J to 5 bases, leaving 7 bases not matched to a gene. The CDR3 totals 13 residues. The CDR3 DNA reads TGTGCCATTTGGGACAGGGGATTCAACGAGCAGTACTTC. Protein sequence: CAIWDRGFNEQYF.

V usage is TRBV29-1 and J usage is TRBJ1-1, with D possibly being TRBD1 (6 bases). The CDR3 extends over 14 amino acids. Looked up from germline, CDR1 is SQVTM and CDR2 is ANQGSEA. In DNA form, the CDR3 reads TGCAGTGCAGCCCCCGGGACACAGTTTACTGAAGCTTTCTTT. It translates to CSAAPGTQFTEAFF. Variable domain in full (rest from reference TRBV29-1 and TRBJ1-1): SAVISQKPSRDICQRGTSLTIQCQVDSQVTMMFWYRQQPGQSLTLIATANQGSEATYESGFVIDKFPISRPNLTFSTLTVSNMSPEDSSIYLCSAAPGTQFTEAFFGQGTRLTVV.

The CDR3 spells CASADRRAYGYTF. The DNA for the CDR3 is TGTGCCAGTGCGGACAGAAGGGCCTATGGCTACACCTTC. The chain recombines TRBV19 with TRBJ1-2; D might be TRBD1 (6 bases). V was pared by 8 bases and J by 4 bases, with 14 bases between. Germline V CDR1 and CDR2: LNHDA, SQIVND (reference sequence). The CDR3 is 13 residues long.

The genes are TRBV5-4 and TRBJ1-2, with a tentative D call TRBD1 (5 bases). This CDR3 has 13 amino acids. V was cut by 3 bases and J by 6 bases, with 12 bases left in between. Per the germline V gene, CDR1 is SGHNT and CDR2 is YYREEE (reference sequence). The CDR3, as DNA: TGTGCCAGCAGCTATGAGGGGACTAATGGCTACACCTTC. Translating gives CASSYEGTNGYTF.

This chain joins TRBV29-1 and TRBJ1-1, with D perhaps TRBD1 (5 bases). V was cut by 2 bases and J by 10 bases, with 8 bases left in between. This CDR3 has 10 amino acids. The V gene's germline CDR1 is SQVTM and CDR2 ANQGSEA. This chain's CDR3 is CSVEWGVAFF. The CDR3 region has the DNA TGCAGCGTTGAATGGGGGGTAGCTTTCTTT.

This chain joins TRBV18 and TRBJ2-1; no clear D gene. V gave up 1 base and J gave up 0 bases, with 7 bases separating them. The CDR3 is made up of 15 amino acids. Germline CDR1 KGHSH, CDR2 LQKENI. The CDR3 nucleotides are TGTGCCAGCTCACCACGAGGTATCTCCTACAATGAGCAGTTCTTC. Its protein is CASSPRGISYNEQFF.

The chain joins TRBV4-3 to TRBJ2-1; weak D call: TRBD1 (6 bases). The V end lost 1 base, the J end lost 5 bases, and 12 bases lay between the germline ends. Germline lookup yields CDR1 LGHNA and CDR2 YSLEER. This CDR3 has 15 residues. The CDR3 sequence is CASSQAGHGNNEQFF. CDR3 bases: TGCGCCAGCAGCCAAGCGGGACACGGAAACAATGAGCAGTTCTTC.

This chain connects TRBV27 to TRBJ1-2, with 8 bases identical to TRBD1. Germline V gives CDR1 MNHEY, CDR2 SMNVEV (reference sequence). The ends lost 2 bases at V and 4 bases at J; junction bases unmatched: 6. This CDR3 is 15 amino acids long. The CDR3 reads CASSLRGQGPYGYTF. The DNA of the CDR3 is TGTGCCAGCAGTTTAAGAGGACAGGGCCCCTATGGCTACACCTTC.

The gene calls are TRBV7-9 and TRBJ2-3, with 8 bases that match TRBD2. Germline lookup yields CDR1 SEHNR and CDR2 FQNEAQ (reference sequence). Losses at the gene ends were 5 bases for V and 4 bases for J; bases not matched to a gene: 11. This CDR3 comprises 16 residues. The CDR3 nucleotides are TGTGCCAGCAGCCCGCGAGGTAGCGGGACGTCAGATACGCAGTATTTT. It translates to CASSPRGSGTSDTQYF.

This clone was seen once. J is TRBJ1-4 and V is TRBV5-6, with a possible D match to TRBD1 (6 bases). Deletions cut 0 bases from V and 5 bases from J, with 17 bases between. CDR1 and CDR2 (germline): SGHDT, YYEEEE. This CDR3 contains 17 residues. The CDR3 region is CASSLAPGGGLNEKLFF. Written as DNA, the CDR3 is TGTGCCAGCAGCTTGGCCCCCGGGGGGGGGCTGAATGAAAAACTGTTTTTT.

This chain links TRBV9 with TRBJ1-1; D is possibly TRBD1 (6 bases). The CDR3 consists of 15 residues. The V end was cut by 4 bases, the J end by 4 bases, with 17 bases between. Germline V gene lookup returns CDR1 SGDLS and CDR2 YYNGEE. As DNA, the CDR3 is TGTGCCAGCAGCCCGAAGCGGGGGGGCGGCACTGAAGCTTTCTTT. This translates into CASSPKRGGGTEAFF.

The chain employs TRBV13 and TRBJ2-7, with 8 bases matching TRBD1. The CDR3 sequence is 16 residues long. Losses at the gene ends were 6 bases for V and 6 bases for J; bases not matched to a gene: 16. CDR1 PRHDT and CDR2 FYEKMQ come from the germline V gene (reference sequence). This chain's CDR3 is CASSGTGPGFPTEQYF. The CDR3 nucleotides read TGTGCCAGCAGTGGGACAGGCCCCGGATTTCCTACCGAGCAGTACTTC.

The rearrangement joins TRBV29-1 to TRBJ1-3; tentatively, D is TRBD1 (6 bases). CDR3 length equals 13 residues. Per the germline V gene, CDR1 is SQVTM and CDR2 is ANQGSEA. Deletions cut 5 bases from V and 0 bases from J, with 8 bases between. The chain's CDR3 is CSVMDSSGNTIYF. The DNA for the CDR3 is TGCAGCGTTATGGACAGCTCTGGAAACACCATATATTTT.

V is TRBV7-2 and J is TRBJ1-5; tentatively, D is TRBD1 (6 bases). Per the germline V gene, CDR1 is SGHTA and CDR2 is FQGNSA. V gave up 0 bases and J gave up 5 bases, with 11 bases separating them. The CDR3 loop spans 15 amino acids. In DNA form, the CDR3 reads TGTGCCAGCAGCTTAGCGGGAGGGGGACATCAGCCCCAGCATTTT. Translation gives CASSLAGGGHQPQHF.

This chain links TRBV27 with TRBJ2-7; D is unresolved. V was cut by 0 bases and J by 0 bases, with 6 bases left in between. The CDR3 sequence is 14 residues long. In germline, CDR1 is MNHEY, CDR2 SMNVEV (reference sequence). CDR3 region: CASSLSWSSYEQYF. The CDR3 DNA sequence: TGTGCCAGCAGTTTATCTTGGAGCTCCTACGAGCAGTACTTC.

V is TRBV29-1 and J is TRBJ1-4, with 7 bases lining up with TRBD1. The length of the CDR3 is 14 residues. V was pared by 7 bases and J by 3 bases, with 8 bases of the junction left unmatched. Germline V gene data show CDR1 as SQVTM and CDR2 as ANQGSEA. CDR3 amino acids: CSACPGGANEKLFF. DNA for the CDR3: TGCAGCGCCTGTCCAGGGGGTGCTAATGAAAAACTGTTTTTT.

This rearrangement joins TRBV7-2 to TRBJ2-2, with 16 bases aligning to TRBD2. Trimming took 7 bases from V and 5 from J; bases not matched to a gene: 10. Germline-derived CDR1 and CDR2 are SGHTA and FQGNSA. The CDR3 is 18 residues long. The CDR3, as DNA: TGTGCCAGCAACCCCGGGACTAGCGGGGGGGCCGGGACCGGGGAGCTGTTTTTT. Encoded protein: CASNPGTSGGAGTGELFF.

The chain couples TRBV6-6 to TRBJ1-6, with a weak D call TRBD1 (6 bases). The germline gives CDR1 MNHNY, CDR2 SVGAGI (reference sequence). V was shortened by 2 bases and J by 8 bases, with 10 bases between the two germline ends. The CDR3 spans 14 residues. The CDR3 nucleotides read TGTGCCAGCAGTTACGGCAGGGGTGATTCACCCCTCCACTTT. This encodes CASSYGRGDSPLHF.

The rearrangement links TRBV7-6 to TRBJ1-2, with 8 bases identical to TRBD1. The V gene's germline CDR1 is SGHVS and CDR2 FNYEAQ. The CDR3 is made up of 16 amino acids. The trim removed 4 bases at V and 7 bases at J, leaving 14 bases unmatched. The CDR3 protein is CASSSSRDRRTSGYTF. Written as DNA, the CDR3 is TGTGCCAGCAGCTCCTCCCGGGACAGGCGTACTTCTGGCTACACCTTC. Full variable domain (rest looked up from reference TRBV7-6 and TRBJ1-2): GAGVSQSPRYKVTKRGQDVALRCDPISGHVSLYWYRQALGQGPEFLTYFNYEAQQDKSGLPNDRFSAERPEGSISTLTIQRTEQRDSAMYRCASSSSRDRRTSGYTFGSGTRLTVV.

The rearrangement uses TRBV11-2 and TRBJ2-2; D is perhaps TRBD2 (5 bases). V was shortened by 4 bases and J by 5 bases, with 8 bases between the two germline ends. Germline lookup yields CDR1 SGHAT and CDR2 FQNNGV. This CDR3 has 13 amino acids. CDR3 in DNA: TGTGCCAGCAGCTCATCGGGGACCGGGGAGCTGTTTTTT. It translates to CASSSSGTGELFF.

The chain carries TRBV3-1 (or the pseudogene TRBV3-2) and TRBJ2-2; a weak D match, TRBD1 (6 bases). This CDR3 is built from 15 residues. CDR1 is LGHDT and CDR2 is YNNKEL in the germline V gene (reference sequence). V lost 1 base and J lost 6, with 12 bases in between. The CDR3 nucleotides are TGTGCCAGCAGCCAAGGCGTTTCAGGGGCCGGGGAGCTGTTTTTT. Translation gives CASSQGVSGAGELFF.